The 30 T cell receptor beta chains below come from one sample, sequenced in a study of T cells in pancreatic ductal adenocarcinoma. The data were produced by immunoSEQ multiplex PCR, yet TCRdb's version contains in-frame clones alone and is incomplete. This sample has 11,000 or so clones, with around 86% found just once. No neoadjuvant therapy was given to the selected pancreatic ductal adenocarcinoma patients before their surgery. The sample was PBMCs. The source is a human donor with pancreatic ductal adenocarcinoma.

The rearrangement links TRBV30 to TRBJ1-1; 8 bases fit TRBD1. The CDR3 extends over 12 amino acids. V gave up 2 bases and J gave up 10 bases; unmatched junction bases: 6. CDR1 GTSNPN and CDR2 SVGIG come from the germline V gene (reference sequence). The CDR3 sequence is CAWSRQGAPAFF. CDR3 bases: TGTGCCTGGAGTAGGCAGGGGGCGCCAGCTTTCTTT.

This chain links TRBV27 with TRBJ2-7; 8 positions match TRBD1. There are 16 residues in the CDR3. CDR1 is MNHEY, CDR2 SMNVEV, per germline (reference sequence). V dropped 5 bases and J dropped 0; count of bases not matched to a gene: 9. CDR3 amino acids: CASSPITGGSSYEQYF. Written as DNA, the CDR3 is TGTGCCAGCAGTCCAATAACAGGGGGAAGCTCCTACGAGCAGTACTTC.

This clone was observed a single time. This chain joins TRBV6-6 and TRBJ2-2; D ambiguous. The CDR3 extends over 11 amino acids. The germline gives CDR1 MNHNY, CDR2 SVGAGI (reference sequence). With 2 bases removed from V and 7 bases from J, the gap between germline ends came to 2 bases. The CDR3 is CASSYVGELFF. As DNA, the CDR3 is TGTGCCAGCAGTTACGTCGGGGAGCTGTTTTTT.

This clone was found a few times. The genes are TRBV5-1 and TRBJ1-1, with D possibly TRBD1 on 5 matching bases. CDR3 size: 15 residues. The germline V gene encodes CDR1 SGHRS and CDR2 YFSETQ. Trimming stripped 7 bases from V and 0 bases from J, with 16 bases between. CDR3: CASWDPGRMNTEAFF. DNA for the CDR3: TGCGCCAGCTGGGACCCCGGACGGATGAACACTGAAGCTTTCTTT.

This chain links TRBV6-6 with TRBJ2-1; D is ambiguous. There are 13 residues in the CDR3. CDR1 and CDR2 (germline): MNHNY, SVGAGI (reference sequence). Trimming removed 6 bases at V and 0 bases at J, with 6 bases between. The CDR3 coding sequence is TGTGCCAGCAGCGACGTCTCCTACAATGAGCAGTTCTTC. It is translated as CASSDVSYNEQFF.

The V call is TRBV7-2, the J call TRBJ2-3; TRBD1 might be the D (6 bases). The CDR3 runs to 12 residues. CDR1 and CDR2 (germline): SGHTA, FQGNSA. Trimming removed 6 bases from V and 5 bases from J, with 9 bases in between. CDR3 nucleotide sequence: TGTGCCAGCAGTTTACAGGGAGATACGCAGTATTTT. Protein: CASSLQGDTQYF. Variable domain in full (rest from reference TRBV7-2 and TRBJ2-3): GAGVSQSPSNKVTEKGKDVELRCDPISGHTALYWYRQSLGQGLEFLIYFQGNSAPDKSGLPSDRFSAERTGGSVSTLTIQRTQQEDSAVYLCASSLQGDTQYFGPGTRLTVL.

The genes are TRBV5-6 and TRBJ2-2; D call uncertain. V was trimmed by 4 bases and J by 7 bases, leaving 23 bases between them. This CDR3 region has 17 residues. The germline gives CDR1 SGHDT, CDR2 YYEEEE. The CDR3 DNA reads as TGTGCCAGCAGCCCATTCTACGGTGGGTCTATCGTCGGGGAGCTGTTTTTT. Its protein is CASSPFYGGSIVGELFF.

V gene TRBV6-1 combines with J gene TRBJ1-2, with a weak D call TRBD1 (5 bases). Deletions cut 5 bases from V and 4 bases from J, with 17 bases between. This CDR3 has 15 amino acids. In germline, CDR1 is MNHNS, CDR2 SASEGT. The CDR3 region has the DNA TGTGCCAGCAGTTCGATGGAGGGTGGGACCTATGGCTACACCTTC. This sequence encodes CASSSMEGGTYGYTF.

The chain employs TRBV5-1 and TRBJ2-2, with a tentative D call TRBD1 (5 bases). The CDR3 contains 14 residues. Trimming cost V 6 bases and J 2 bases, with 11 bases left between them. CDR1 and CDR2 from the germline V gene are SGHRS and YFSETQ. The CDR3 loop is CASKMTENTGELFF. As DNA, the CDR3 is TGCGCCAGCAAAATGACAGAAAACACCGGGGAGCTGTTTTTT.

In this sample, this clone turned up a few times. J is TRBJ1-2 and V is TRBV19; TRBD1 aligns across 7 bases. The CDR3 is 17 amino acids. CDR1 is LNHDA, CDR2 SQIVND, per germline (reference sequence). The J segment lost 8 bases and the V segment lost 5 bases, leaving 20 bases of the junction unmatched. The CDR3 loop reads CASSYRGGDGLSGGYTF. The CDR3 DNA sequence: TGTGCCAGTAGTTACAGGGGAGGGGATGGGCTATCGGGAGGCTACACCTTC. The entire variable domain, with the rest obtained from reference TRBV19 and TRBJ1-2, is as follows: DGGITQSPKYLFRKEGQNVTLSCEQNLNHDAMYWYRQDPGQGLRLIYYSQIVNDFQKGDIAEGYSVSREKKESFPLTVTSAQKNPTAFYLCASSYRGGDGLSGGYTFGSGTRLTVV.

The chain is built from TRBV7-6 and TRBJ1-4; no clear D. The CDR3 sequence is 13 residues long. V gave up 5 bases and J gave up 5 bases, with 9 bases separating them. Germline V gene sequence: CDR1 SGHVS, CDR2 FNYEAQ. Written as DNA, the CDR3 is TGTGCCAGCAGCGCACAGCAGAATGAAAAACTGTTTTTT. Protein: CASSAQQNEKLFF.

The V call is TRBV27, the J call TRBJ2-7; 8 bases align to TRBD1. Germline-derived CDR1 and CDR2 are MNHEY and SMNVEV (reference sequence). The CDR3 has 15 amino acids. V trimming: 7 bases; J trimming: 0 bases; junction bases outside the gene matches: 8. The CDR3 region is CASKLTTGASYEQYF. CDR3 coding DNA: TGTGCCAGCAAGCTCACGACAGGGGCCTCCTACGAGCAGTACTTC.

The chain employs TRBV27 and TRBJ1-5; D is perhaps TRBD1 (6 bases). The CDR3 covers 15 residues. The germline V and J ends were trimmed by 6 bases and 1 base, with 13 bases remaining between them. The germline gives CDR1 MNHEY, CDR2 SMNVEV (reference sequence). As DNA, the CDR3 is TGTGCCAGCAGCGCACAGGGCGAAAGCAATCAGCCCCAGCATTTT. It is translated as CASSAQGESNQPQHF.

V gene TRBV9 combines with J gene TRBJ1-4; D may be TRBD1 (6 bases). Per germline, CDR1 SGDLS and CDR2 YYNGEE. The CDR3 has 16 residues. V was shortened by 0 bases and J by 7 bases, with 16 bases between the two germline ends. The CDR3 region has the DNA TGTGCCAGCAGCGTAGACCCAGGGGATGTGGGTGAAAAACTGTTTTTT. Translated, it gives CASSVDPGDVGEKLFF.

The chain uses TRBV30 and TRBJ2-5; unclear D gene. V lost 0 bases and J lost 4, with 9 bases in between. The CDR3 is made up of 13 amino acids. Germline loops: CDR1 GTSNPN, CDR2 SVGIG (reference sequence). CDR3 protein: CAWSVLTGETQYF. The CDR3, as DNA: TGTGCCTGGAGTGTACTAACGGGAGAGACCCAGTACTTC.

The chain links TRBV18 to TRBJ2-2, with 7 bases matching TRBD1. The CDR3 contains 15 residues. After removal of 2 bases from V and 6 bases from J, the junction contained 6 bases not matched to a gene. Germline lookup yields CDR1 KGHSH and CDR2 LQKENI. The CDR3 loop is CASSPGRGTAGELFF. The CDR3 coding sequence is TGTGCCAGCTCACCAGGCAGGGGGACGGCCGGGGAGCTGTTTTTT.

The rearrangement links TRBV11-3 to TRBJ2-2; 7 nucleotides match TRBD1. Trimming removed 5 bases from V and 5 bases from J; junction bases left unmatched: 11. The CDR3 is 16 residues long. Germline-derived CDR1 and CDR2 are SGHNT and YENEEA. The DNA of the CDR3 is TGTGCCAGCAGCCCAAAACAGGGGTATGAGACCGGGGAGCTGTTTTTT. This translates into CASSPKQGYETGELFF.

This chain links TRBV11-2 with TRBJ2-7, with a weak D call TRBD1 (6 bases). The CDR3 spans 18 residues. V was clipped by 1 base and J by 0 bases, with 19 bases between them. The germline V gene has CDR1 SGHAT and CDR2 FQNNGV. This CDR3 is CASSLVYLGTTPSYEQYF. The CDR3 region has the DNA TGTGCCAGCAGCTTAGTTTACCTCGGGACAACACCCTCCTACGAGCAGTACTTC.

The chain has TRBV2 and TRBJ2-5, with D tentatively TRBD1 (6 bases). Trimming removed 7 bases from V and 2 bases from J, with 14 bases in between. The CDR3 has 14 residues. Germline V CDR1 and CDR2: SNHLY, FYNNEI. CDR3 coding DNA: TGTGCCAGCAAAAAGGACAGCATTCAAGAGACCCAGTACTTC. Its protein product is CASKKDSIQETQYF.

DNA for the CDR3: TGTGCCAGCAGCGTAGCGGCGGAAGAGACCCAGTACTTC. This translates into CASSVAAEETQYF. V is TRBV9 and J is TRBJ2-5; D is unresolved. V was shortened by 0 bases and J by 3 bases, with 6 bases between the two germline ends. The germline gives CDR1 SGDLS, CDR2 YYNGEE. This CDR3 is 13 amino acids long.

The chain couples TRBV7-7 to TRBJ2-5; a possible D gene is TRBD1 (6 bases). The CDR3 sequence is 13 residues long. V was clipped by 4 bases and J by 7 bases, with 13 bases between them. Germline loops: CDR1 SSHAT, CDR2 FNYEAQ (reference sequence). The CDR3 sequence: CASSSGQLVTQYF. The CDR3 DNA reads as TGTGCCAGCAGCTCCGGACAGCTTGTGACCCAGTACTTC.

This rearrangement joins TRBV28 to TRBJ1-5, with 8 nucleotides matching TRBD1. This CDR3 spans 13 amino acids. The junction had 2 bases not matched to a gene; V was cut back by 6 bases and J by 4 bases. CDR1 and CDR2 from the germline V gene are MDHEN and SYDVKM. The DNA of the CDR3 is TGTGCCAGCAGCGGACAGGGAAATCAGCCCCAGCATTTT. Protein sequence: CASSGQGNQPQHF.

CDR3 in amino acids: CASSFRGNSGNTIYF. The DNA of the CDR3 is TGTGCCAGCAGCTTCAGGGGAAACTCTGGAAACACCATATATTTT. The chain is built from TRBV5-6 and TRBJ1-3; D might be TRBD1 (6 bases). The V end was cut by 2 bases, the J end by 0 bases, with 9 bases between. Germline V gene lookup returns CDR1 SGHDT and CDR2 YYEEEE. The CDR3 runs 15 residues.

The CDR3 DNA reads as TGTGCCAGCAGCGGGGACTCCATAATCCATGAGCAGTTCTTC. Encoded protein: CASSGDSIIHEQFF. The chain uses TRBV11-2 and TRBJ2-1; D is possibly TRBD2 (6 bases). This CDR3 has 14 amino acids. The V and J ends lost 5 bases and 8 bases respectively, with 16 bases between them. The germline CDR1 and CDR2 sequences are SGHAT and FQNNGV.

This sequence joins TRBV6-5 and TRBJ1-4; the match to TRBD1 covers 9 bases. The CDR3 has 14 residues. V was pared by 6 bases and J by 7 bases, with 6 bases of the junction left unmatched. Germline CDR1 MNHEY, CDR2 SVGAGI. CDR3 bases: TGTGCCAGCAGACCGGGACAGGGCGCTGAAAAACTGTTTTTT. This gives the protein CASRPGQGAEKLFF.

The chain couples TRBV11-2 to TRBJ2-7; 11 positions match TRBD1. The CDR3 is 12 amino acids. With 11 bases clipped from V and 2 bases from J, the junction kept 2 bases outside the gene matches. Germline CDR1 SGHAT, CDR2 FQNNGV. The CDR3 DNA reads TGTGCCGTGGGACAGGGGGCCTACGAGCAGTACTTC. Its protein is CAVGQGAYEQYF.

V is TRBV23-1 and J is TRBJ2-1; D is unclear. TRBV23-1 is identified as an open reading frame with a role that is uncertain. The CDR3 runs to 15 residues. The V gene lost 0 bases and the J gene lost 4 bases, with 10 bases spanning the gap. Here the CDR3 reads CASSQSYSQYNEQFF. The DNA for the CDR3 is TGCGCCAGCAGTCAATCCTATAGCCAGTACAATGAGCAGTTCTTC.

CDR3 bases: TGTGCCAGCAGCTTTACTAGCGGGGGGGCCGGGGAGCTGTTTTTT. Translation gives CASSFTSGGAGELFF. This chain uses TRBV7-2 with TRBJ2-2, with TRBD2 identical over 13 bases. The length of the CDR3 is 15 residues. J was trimmed by 6 bases and V by 3 bases; bases with no gene match: 1. Germline loops: CDR1 SGHTA, CDR2 FQGNSA.

This chain links TRBV9 with TRBJ2-3, with a weak D call TRBD2 (6 bases). Germline V gene sequence: CDR1 SGDLS, CDR2 YYNGEE. The CDR3 has 15 residues. V dropped 2 bases and J dropped 5 bases, with 15 bases sitting between them. CDR3 sequence: CASSVGGGIGDTQYF. CDR3 sequence (DNA): TGTGCCAGCAGCGTTGGTGGCGGGATTGGAGATACGCAGTATTTT.

The CDR3 sequence: CASSGRAQETQYF. The DNA for the CDR3 is TGTGCCAGCAGTGGTAGGGCCCAAGAGACCCAGTACTTC. The rearrangement links TRBV2 to TRBJ2-5; unclear D gene. V was cut by 4 bases and J by 1 base, with 7 bases left in between. The germline V gene encodes CDR1 SNHLY and CDR2 FYNNEI. This CDR3 comprises 13 residues.